The present T cell receptor beta chain was sequenced within a study of T-cell memory formation after mild COVID-19 (dated by TCRdb to about 2021). For context, the study as a whole: Most TCR sequence clusters were specific to one of the two donors. In two donors, T-cell clones that expanded and contracted after mild COVID-19 were followed by sequencing TCRalpha and TCRbeta repertoires longitudinally. The cohort was made up of two young adult volunteers, one female and one male, who were previously healthy. Overall study results and their limits: Only a couple of mild cases were covered in the study, and larger cohorts including severe cases with pre-infection samples were considered necessary. The detection of some responding clones in pre-infection memory suggests that pre-existing cross-reactive memory T cells joined the SARS-CoV-2 response. Contracting CD4+ clones appeared mostly in the CM and EM memory subsets, whereas CD8+ clones were enriched in EMRA. Clones that contracted from day 15 to 85 showed balanced CD4/CD8 phenotypes, whereas a second wave of clones that expanded from day 15 to 37 leaned towards CD4+. SARS-CoV-2 specificity was not confirmed for the second-wave clones peaking on day 37.

For this clonotype: The clone's antigen remains unknown. Base qualities are not provided; no much larger clone lies one nucleotide away.

V is cut by 4 bases and J by 1 base, and the space between the germline ends is 13 bases. From the cysteine up to the phenylalanine, the CDR3 has a length of 15 residues. Only the CDR3 portion is preserved as DNA: 45 bases, with reading frame beginning at the first base. CDR1 and CDR2 were assigned from the germline V gene as LGHNA and YSLEER. TCRdb shows the sequencer as Illumina NovaSeq 6000. Using 5'RACE with constant-segment primers, TCRalpha and TCRbeta cDNA libraries were constructed, with sample barcodes and unique molecular identifiers added in the process. Trizol reagent was used to extract RNA from every sample. The libraries were amplified in two PCR steps, and the second step added a second sample barcode and Illumina TruSeq adapters. Sequencing of the libraries was done on an Illumina NovaSeq, producing 2 x 150 bp paired-end reads. The published analysis was carried out like this. Demultiplexing of reads and collapsing into UMI-guided consensus sequences were performed with migec v1.2.7. Using mixcr v2.1.11, UMI consensuses were aligned to TRA and TRB V and J templates and then assembled into clonotypes. Clonotypes were classified as expanded or contracted when called significant by both edgeR and NoisET, with noise models trained on biological replicates. For edgeR calls, the thresholds were a false discovery rate-adjusted p below 0.01 and a log2 fold-change of 1. PCA with hierarchical clustering of max-normalized trajectories of the 1000 most abundant clonotypes was used as exploratory dynamics analysis. Each responding clone was given a CD4 or CD8 phenotype based on the CD4+ and CD8+ repertoires, which had been sequenced separately. TCRdb ran its own pipeline on the public reads, namely fastp trimming at Q25 and MiXCR clone calling, and kept in-frame beta chains. All rows with the same CDR3 protein become a single entry with the most common DNA and genes. These V and J calls originate from TCRdb's pipeline instead of the authors' own analysis. Across this sample there are under 250,000 distinct CDR3 sequences, with 10% to 13% seen only once. Approximately 3% of the sample rests with the top ten.

Ficoll-Paque density gradient centrifugation was the method used to isolate PBMCs. The chain employs TRBV4-3 and TRBJ1-1; matching of 5 bases hints at TRBD1 as the D gene. Sequencing was done on a sample of PBMCs or a T cell subset sorted from them (not recorded which). The clonotype comes from a man between 18 and 29 years old who had mild COVID-19 (a few samples of this study predate the infection). The sample titles of this study are shuffled in the database, so cell type and time point are left out; the donor was told from shared clones. The CDR3 here reads CASSLEGRRNTEAFF. The nucleotide sequence reads as follows: TGCGCCAGCAGCCTAGAGGGACGGAGGAACACTGAAGCTTTCTTT.